The present entry profiles one T cell receptor (beta chain) with its context. It has no known antigen specificity. No base qualities exist here, and no much larger clone lies one base off it. V and J are truncated by 1 base and 3 bases respectively, leaving an intervening sequence of 6 bases. CDR1 and CDR2 are read off the germline V gene as SNHLY and FYNNEI. The CDR3 covers 13 residues, taking in both the cysteine and the phenylalanine. The only DNA kept is the CDR3, 39 bases in frame from the first base. This entry is derived from a study of blood T cell repertoires in COVID-19 (dated by TCRdb to the early 2020s). Notes on the research overall: Samples covering the acute and convalescent phases of COVID-19 were provided by collaborators in the United States, Italy and Spain. The material from the prospective study consisted of cDNA or gDNA derived from T cells, B-cell-depleted T cells, or PBMCs. Deeply sampled blood TCRbeta repertoires from subjects exposed to, actively infected with, or recovered from COVID-19 were included in the dataset. The repertoires were made available in a free public database intended to serve as a resource for research on the immune response to SARS-CoV-2. The samples were drawn from two sources: the first 160 participants of the ongoing ImmuneRACE study, and over 1,000 subjects contributed by 6 global collaborators. Nearly every sample came with metadata listing a de-identified subject ID, COVID-19 status, age in years and sex. Where available, HLA class I and class II types were obtained from metadata supplied by the sample provider rather than from assay-based typing. The investigation overall reported the following: The quantity of clinical and demographic metadata differed by source and by participant and was supplied without curation.

The immunoSEQ Assay, a bias-controlled multiplex PCR, was used to amplify TCRbeta CDR3 regions from genomic DNA. In the paper's pipeline: Within the assay, amplification of reference gene primers was used to estimate how many nucleated cells each sample contained. To quantify the absolute abundance of each unique TCRbeta CDR3 rearrangement, sequence reads were collapsed and filtered. For each sample, productive Simpson clonality was calculated as the square root of Simpson's diversity index over productive rearrangements. TCRdb holds this immuneACCESS table with in-frame rearrangements only. Some clones are missing; in checked studies, unresolved V genes explain under half, and the rest has no known cause. From that table come the V and J calls and clone size; the DNA was used to work out D and trimming. This sample lists around 240,000 clones; approximately 84% were detected once. About 0.93% of the sample is taken by the ten largest.

Each collaborating institution followed its own protocols to collect whole blood in K2EDTA tubes. For TCRbeta analysis, collaborator samples were shipped as frozen whole blood, as isolated PBMCs, or as DNA extracted from either sample type. The rearranged chain carries TRBV2 and TRBJ1-1; TRBD1 is perhaps the D gene, given 6 matching bases. The sequence derives from a man aged 35 to 55 with acute or convalescent COVID-19. Material: peripheral blood. For the CDR3, the sequence is CASSEGGHTEAFF. The nucleotide sequence is given as TGTGCCAGCAGTGAAGGGGGGCACACTGAAGCTTTCTTT. Extended through the reference TRBV2 and TRBJ1-1 proteins, this CDR3 yields the full variable domain: EPEVTQTPSHQVTQMGQEVILRCVPISNHLYFYWYRQILGQKVEFLVSFYNNEISEKSEIFDDQFSVERPDGSNFTLKIRSTKLEDSAMYFCASSEGGHTEAFFGQGTRLTVV.